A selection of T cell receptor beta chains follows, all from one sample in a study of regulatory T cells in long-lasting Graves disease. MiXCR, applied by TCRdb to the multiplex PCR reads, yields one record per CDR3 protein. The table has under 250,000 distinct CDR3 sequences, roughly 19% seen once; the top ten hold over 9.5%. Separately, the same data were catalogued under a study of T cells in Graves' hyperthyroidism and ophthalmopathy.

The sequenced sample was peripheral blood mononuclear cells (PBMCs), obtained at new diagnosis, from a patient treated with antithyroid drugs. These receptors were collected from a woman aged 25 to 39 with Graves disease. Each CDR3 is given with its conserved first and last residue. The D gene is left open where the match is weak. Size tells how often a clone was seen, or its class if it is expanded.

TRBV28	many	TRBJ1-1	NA	CASRLSGGLKTEAFF	TGTGCCAGCAGACTATCTGGAGGGCTGAAGACTGAAGCTTTCTTT
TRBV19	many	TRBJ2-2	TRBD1	CASITGAAGELFF	TGTGCCAGTATCACAGGGGCGGCCGGGGAGCTGTTTTTT
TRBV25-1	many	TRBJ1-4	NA	CASRPPGPAEKLFF	TGTGCCAGCCGCCCCCCAGGGCCCGCTGAAAAACTGTTTTTT
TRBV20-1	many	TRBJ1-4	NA	CSARYGGGWNEKLFF	TGCAGTGCTAGGTACGGGGGCGGATGGAATGAAAAACTGTTTTTT
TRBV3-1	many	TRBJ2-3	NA	CASSSRAQTPTDTQYF	TGTGCCAGCAGCAGTAGGGCCCAGACCCCCACAGATACGCAGTATTTT
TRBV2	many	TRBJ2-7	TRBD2	CATNKRDVTYEQYF	TGTGCCACCAACAAGCGGGACGTCACCTACGAGCAGTACTTC
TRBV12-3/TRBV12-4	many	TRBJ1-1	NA	CASSPAGGSSEAFF	TGTGCCAGCAGTCCCGCTGGGGGTAGCTCTGAAGCTTTCTTT
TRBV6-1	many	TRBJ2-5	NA	CASRTTRRGRETQYF	TGTGCCAGCAGAACGACACGAAGGGGTAGAGAGACCCAGTACTTC
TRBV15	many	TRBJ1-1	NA	CATSRADSNTEAFF	TGTGCCACCAGCAGGGCGGACTCGAACACTGAAGCTTTCTTT
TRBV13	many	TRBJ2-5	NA	CASSLEDTLYQETQYF	TGTGCCAGCAGCTTAGAGGACACCCTGTACCAAGAGACCCAGTACTTC
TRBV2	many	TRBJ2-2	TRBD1	CASSSTGGLYRELFF	TGTGCCAGCAGCTCTACAGGGGGGCTATACCGGGAGCTGTTTTTT
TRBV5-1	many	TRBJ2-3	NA	CASSRRAGTSTDTQYF	TGCGCCAGCAGCCGAAGAGCGGGCACTAGCACAGATACGCAGTATTTT
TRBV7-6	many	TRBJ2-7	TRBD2	CASSLRLAVGEQYF	TGTGCCAGCAGCTTGAGGCTAGCGGTAGGAGAGCAGTACTTC
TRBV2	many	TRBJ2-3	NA	CASSKDTNTQYF	TGTGCCAGCAGCAAAGACACGAATACGCAGTATTTT
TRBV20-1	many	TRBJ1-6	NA	CSARDVRASPLHF	TGCAGTGCTAGAGATGTCAGGGCTTCACCCCTCCACTTT
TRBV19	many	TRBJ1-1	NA	CASTTWGSQAFF	TGTGCCAGTACCACGTGGGGGAGCCAAGCTTTCTTT
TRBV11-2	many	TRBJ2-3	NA	CASSSLDADTQYF	TGTGCCAGCAGCTCCCTGGATGCAGATACGCAGTATTTT
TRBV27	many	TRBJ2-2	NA	CASSPRARPGAGELFF	TGTGCCAGCAGTCCCCGGGCCCGCCCGGGTGCCGGGGAGCTGTTTTTT